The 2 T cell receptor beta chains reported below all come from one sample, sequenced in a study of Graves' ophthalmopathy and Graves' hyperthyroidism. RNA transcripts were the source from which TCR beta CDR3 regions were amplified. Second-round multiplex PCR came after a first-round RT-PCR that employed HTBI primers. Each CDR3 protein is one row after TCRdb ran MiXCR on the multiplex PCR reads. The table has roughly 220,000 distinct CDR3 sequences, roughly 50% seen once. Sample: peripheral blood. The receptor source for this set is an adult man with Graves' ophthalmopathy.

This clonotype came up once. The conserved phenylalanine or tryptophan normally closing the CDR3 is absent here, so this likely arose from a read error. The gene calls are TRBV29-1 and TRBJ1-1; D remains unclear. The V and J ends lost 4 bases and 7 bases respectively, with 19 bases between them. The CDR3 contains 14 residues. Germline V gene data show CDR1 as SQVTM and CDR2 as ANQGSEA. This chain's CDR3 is CSVVDSGRAYEAFL. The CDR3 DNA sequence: TGCAGCGTTGTGGATAGCGGGAGAGCATATGAAGCTTTCCTT.

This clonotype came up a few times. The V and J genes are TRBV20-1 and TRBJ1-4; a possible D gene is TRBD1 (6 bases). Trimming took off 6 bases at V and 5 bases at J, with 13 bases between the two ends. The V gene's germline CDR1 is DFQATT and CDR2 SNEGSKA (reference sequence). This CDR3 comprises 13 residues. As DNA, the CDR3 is TGCAGTGCCCAGGGGAGAGGGAATGAAAAACTGTTTTTT. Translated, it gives CSAQGRGNEKLFF.